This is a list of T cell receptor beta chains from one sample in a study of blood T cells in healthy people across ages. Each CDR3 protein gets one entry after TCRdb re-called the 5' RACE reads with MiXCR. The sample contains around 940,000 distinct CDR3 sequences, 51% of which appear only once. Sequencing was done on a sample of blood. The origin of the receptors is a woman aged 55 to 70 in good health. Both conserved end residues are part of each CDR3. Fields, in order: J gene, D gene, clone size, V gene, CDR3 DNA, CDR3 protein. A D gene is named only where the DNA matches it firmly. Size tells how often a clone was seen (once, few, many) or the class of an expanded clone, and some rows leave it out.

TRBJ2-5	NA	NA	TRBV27	TGTGCCAGCAGTCTCTTATCTCAGCGGTACTTC	CASSLLSQRYF
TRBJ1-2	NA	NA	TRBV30	TGTGCCTGGAGCACTGGGGGCTTTTCGCATGGCTACACCTTC	CAWSTGGFSHGYTF
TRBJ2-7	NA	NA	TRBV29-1	TGCAGCGTTGTTTACGCGTACAATGAGCAGTACTTC	CSVVYAYNEQYF
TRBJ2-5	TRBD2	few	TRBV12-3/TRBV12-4	TGTGCCAGCAGTTCGACTAGCGGGAGCAATGAGCAGTACTTC	CASSSTSGSNEQYF
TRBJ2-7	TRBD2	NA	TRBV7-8	TGTGCCAGCAGCTTAGCTCGGACTAGCGGGAGCAACGAGCAGTACTTC	CASSLARTSGSNEQYF
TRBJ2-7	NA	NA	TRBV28	TGTGCCAGCAGTTTTCGACTACGAGGGACCTACGAGCAGTACTTC	CASSFRLRGTYEQYF
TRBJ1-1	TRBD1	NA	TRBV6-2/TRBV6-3	TGTGCCAGCAGTATACAGGGGAGGGACACTGAAGCTTTCTTT	CASSIQGRDTEAFF
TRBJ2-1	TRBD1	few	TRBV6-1	TGTGCCAGCAGAAAAACCGGGACAGGGGTCGTATTGGGTGAGCAGTTCTTC	CASRKTGTGVVLGEQFF
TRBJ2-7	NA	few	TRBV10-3	TGTGCCATCAGTGAGCCGCAGCGCGAGCAGTACTTC	CAISEPQREQYF
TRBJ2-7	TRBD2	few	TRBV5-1	TGCGCCAGCAGCTCAGCGGGAGGGTTGTACTACGAGCAGTACTTC	CASSSAGGLYYEQYF
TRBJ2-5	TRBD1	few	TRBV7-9	TGTGCCAGCAGCCGACAGGGGAAAGGCCAAGAGACCCAGTACTTC	CASSRQGKGQETQYF
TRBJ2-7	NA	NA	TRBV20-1	TGCAGTGCTGCCCTAGCGAAAAGCTCCTACGAGCAGTACTTC	CSAALAKSSYEQYF
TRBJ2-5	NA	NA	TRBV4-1	TGCGCCAGCAGCGTGCTCGGGGGAGAGACCCAGTACTTC	CASSVLGGETQYF
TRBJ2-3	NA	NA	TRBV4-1	TGCGCCAGCAGCCAAGACCCACCCATTACCCCAGATACGCAGTATTTT	CASSQDPPITPDTQYF
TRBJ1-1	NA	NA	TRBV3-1	TGTGCCAGCAGCCAAGCGGACAGGAACACTGAAGCTTTCTTT	CASSQADRNTEAFF
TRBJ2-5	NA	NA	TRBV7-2	TGTGCCAGCAGCTTGAATCCGCGGGCCTCTGTTAGCGAGACCCAGTACTTC	CASSLNPRASVSETQYF
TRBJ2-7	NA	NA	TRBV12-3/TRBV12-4	TGTGCCAGCAGTTTATTTTGGCTAGGAAACGGGTCCTACGAGCAGTACTTC	CASSLFWLGNGSYEQYF
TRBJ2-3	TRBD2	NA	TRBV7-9	TGTGCCAGCAGCTATCCGGGAGGGGCGACAGATACGCAGTATTTT	CASSYPGGATDTQYF
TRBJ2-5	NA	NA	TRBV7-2	TGTGCCAGCAGCGTCGGGCCAGGGATGGAGACCCAGTACTTC	CASSVGPGMETQYF
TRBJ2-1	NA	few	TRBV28	TGTGCCAGCGGCAACCAGGGGGGGACTCTCCGAAACAATGAGCAGTTCTTC	CASGNQGGTLRNNEQFF
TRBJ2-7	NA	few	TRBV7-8	TGTGCCAGCAGCGAGGGGAGGAACTCCTACGAGCAGTACTTC	CASSEGRNSYEQYF
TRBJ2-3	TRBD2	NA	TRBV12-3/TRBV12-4	TGTGCCAGCAGGCTTAGCGGGAGGGCAGTCACAGATACGCAGTATTTT	CASRLSGRAVTDTQYF
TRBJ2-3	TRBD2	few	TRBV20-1	TGCAGTTCGACTAGCGGTCATGAAGATACGCAGTATTTT	CSSTSGHEDTQYF
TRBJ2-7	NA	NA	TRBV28	TGTGCCAGCAGCCGGGACAAAACCTACGAGCAGTACTTC	CASSRDKTYEQYF
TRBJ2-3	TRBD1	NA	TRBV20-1	TGCAGTGCTAGCGAAGTAGGACAGGGGTACTATTATACGCAGTATTTT	CSASEVGQGYYYTQYF
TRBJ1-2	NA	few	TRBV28	TGTGCCAGTCGCTCGGGGGCTGCCCTCAACTATGGCTACACCTTC	CASRSGAALNYGYTF
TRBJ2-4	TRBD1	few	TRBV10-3	TGTGCCATCAAAAGTGGGACAGGCGGGGACATTCAGTACTTC	CAIKSGTGGDIQYF
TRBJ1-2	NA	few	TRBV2	TGTGCCAGCAGTGAGGAGGGATCTAACTATGGCTACACCTTC	CASSEEGSNYGYTF
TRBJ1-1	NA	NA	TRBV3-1	TGTGCCAGCAGCCCCAGGCGAGGGCAAGCTTTCTTT	CASSPRRGQAFF
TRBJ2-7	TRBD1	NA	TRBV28	TGTGCCAGCAGTTTAATTACAGGGGATGGGTACGAGCAGTACTTC	CASSLITGDGYEQYF
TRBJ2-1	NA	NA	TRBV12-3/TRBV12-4	TGTGCCAGCAGTCTCCTGCAGCGTAAACAGTTCTTC	CASSLLQRKQFF
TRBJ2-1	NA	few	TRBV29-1	TGCAGCGTTGAATACTATCAGGGCCAGCAGTTCTTC	CSVEYYQGQQFF
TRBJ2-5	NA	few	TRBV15	TGTGCCACCAGCAGAGAGGACGGGGAGACCCAGTACTTC	CATSREDGETQYF
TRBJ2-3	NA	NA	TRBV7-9	TGTGCCAGCAGCCGAGACAAGAGCACAGATACGCAGTATTTT	CASSRDKSTDTQYF
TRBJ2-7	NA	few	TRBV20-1	TGCAGTCTGGGTGGGGACAACTTCTACGAGCAGTACTTC	CSLGGDNFYEQYF
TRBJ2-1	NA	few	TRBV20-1	TGCAGTGCTAGAGACATAGGACTCGACAATGAGCAGTTCTTC	CSARDIGLDNEQFF
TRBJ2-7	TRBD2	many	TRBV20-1	TGCAGTTCTACGGGAGGAACCTCCTACGAGCAGTACTTC	CSSTGGTSYEQYF
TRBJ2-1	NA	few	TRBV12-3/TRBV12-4	TGTGCCAGCAGTGATGGGTCGACAGGTTCCCATGAGCAGTTCTTC	CASSDGSTGSHEQFF
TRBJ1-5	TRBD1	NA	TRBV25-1	TGTGCCAGCAGGGCCCTCAACAGGGGGAGCTATTTCGATAGCAATCAGCCCCAGCATTTT	CASRALNRGSYFDSNQPQHF
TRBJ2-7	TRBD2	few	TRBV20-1	TGCAGTGCTAAGCGAGGACTAGCGGTATCCTACGAGCAGTACTTC	CSAKRGLAVSYEQYF
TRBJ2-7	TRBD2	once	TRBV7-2	TGTGCCAGCAGACCCTTCCTAGCGGGAGGCCGCTACAATGAGCAGTACTTC	CASRPFLAGGRYNEQYF
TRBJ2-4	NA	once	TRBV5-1	TGCGCCAGCAGCTTGGCACAAGGGGGAGAGGTTCGAAACATTCAGTACTTC	CASSLAQGGEVRNIQYF
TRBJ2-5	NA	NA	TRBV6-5	TGTGCCAGTAGACAGGCGGGGCACAATGAGCAGTACTTC	CASRQAGHNEQYF
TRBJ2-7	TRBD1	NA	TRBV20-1	TGCAGTGCACAGGGGGGAATCTACGAGCAGTACTTC	CSAQGGIYEQYF
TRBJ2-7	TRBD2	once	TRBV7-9	TGTGCCAGCAGCTTCCCTCTTACTAGCGATTCCTACGAGCAGTACTTC	CASSFPLTSDSYEQYF
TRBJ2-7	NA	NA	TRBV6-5	TGTGCCAGCATGGGTGTTGGGGTGAGCTACGAGCAGTACTTC	CASMGVGVSYEQYF
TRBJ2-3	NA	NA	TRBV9	TGTGCCAGCAGCGTAGCGGACGGAGATACGCAGTATTTT	CASSVADGDTQYF
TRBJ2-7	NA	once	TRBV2	TGTGCCAGCATGAGGGGCAGGGCCGACGTGGAGCAGTACTTC	CASMRGRADVEQYF
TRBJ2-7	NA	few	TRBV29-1	TGCAGCGTTGTTGAGGACAGCAACGAGCAGTACTTC	CSVVEDSNEQYF
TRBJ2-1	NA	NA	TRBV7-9	TGTGCCAGCAGCTTAGACCTGGGGGGATCGAGGAATGAGCAGTTCTTC	CASSLDLGGSRNEQFF
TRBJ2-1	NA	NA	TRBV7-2	TGTGCCAGCAGCTTTCCGGGATTGGGCATGCATGAGCAGTTCTTC	CASSFPGLGMHEQFF
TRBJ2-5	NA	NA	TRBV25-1	TGTGCCAGCAGTGATGGCGTTTTGAAGACCCAGTACTTC	CASSDGVLKTQYF
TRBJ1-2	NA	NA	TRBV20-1	TGCAGTGCTCGAGGCGACGACTATGGCTACACCTTC	CSARGDDYGYTF
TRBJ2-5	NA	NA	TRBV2	TGTGCCAGCACCGGAACGGTTCAGGAGACCCAGTACTTC	CASTGTVQETQYF